These T cell receptor beta chains were read from a single sample in a study of CD8+CD57+ T cells in acquired aplastic anemia. One entry per CDR3 protein, called by TCRdb with MiXCR from the reads. Counted here are roughly 180,000 distinct CDR3 sequences, roughly 60% occurring once; the ten biggest clones make up roughly 46%. Sample: sorted CD4+, CD8+, or CD8+CD57+ T cells (not recorded which) from PBMCs. These receptors came from a human donor with aplastic anemia. The CDR3 runs from the conserved cysteine through the conserved F or W. A D gene is named only where the DNA matches it firmly. Clone size, where shown, is once, few, many, or a class for clones that have expanded.

CDR3 DNA: TGCGCCAGCAGCGATCTACAGGGGGCGAACTATGGCTACACCTTC
CDR3 protein: CASSDLQGANYGYTF
J gene: TRBJ1-2
clone size: many
V gene: TRBV5-1
D gene: TRBD1

CDR3 DNA: TGTGCCAGCGGAGGCATACCCTACGAGCAGTACTTC
CDR3 protein: CASGGIPYEQYF
J gene: TRBJ2-7
clone size: many
V gene: TRBV2
D gene: .

CDR3 DNA: TGCGCCAGCAGCCAATCTTGGGGGGCAGGGGAGACCCAGTACTTC
CDR3 protein: CASSQSWGAGETQYF
J gene: TRBJ2-5
clone size: many
V gene: TRBV4-1
D gene: .

CDR3 DNA: TGTGCCGGGGCAACCGGGACCCCGCTATATGGCTACACCTTC
CDR3 protein: CAGATGTPLYGYTF
J gene: TRBJ1-2
clone size: many
V gene: TRBV6-1
D gene: .

CDR3 DNA: TGTGCCATCAGTGCACAACGGGACAGAAAAACGGGGGGCTACACCTTC
CDR3 protein: CAISAQRDRKTGGYTF
J gene: TRBJ1-2
clone size: few
V gene: TRBV10-3
D gene: TRBD1

CDR3 DNA: TGTGCCAGCACCAGGGGGGACAATTCACCCCTCCACTTT
CDR3 protein: CASTRGDNSPLHF
J gene: TRBJ1-6
clone size: few
V gene: TRBV6-5
D gene: TRBD1

CDR3 DNA: TGTGCCAGCAGCCATGCCGCCAGGGGCAATTCACCCCTCCACTTT
CDR3 protein: CASSHAARGNSPLHF
J gene: TRBJ1-6
clone size: .
V gene: TRBV7-2
D gene: .

CDR3 DNA: TGTGCCAGCAGCTTAGCGTTAGGGACTGAAGCTTTCTTT
CDR3 protein: CASSLALGTEAFF
J gene: TRBJ1-1
clone size: few
V gene: TRBV7-2
D gene: .

CDR3 DNA: TGTGCCAGCAGCGCGACAAGGAAATCTGGAAACACCATATATTTT
CDR3 protein: CASSATRKSGNTIYF
J gene: TRBJ1-3
clone size: many
V gene: TRBV7-9
D gene: .

CDR3 DNA: TGTGCCAGCAGCCATGACCCTAACACCGGGGAGCTGTTTTTT
CDR3 protein: CASSHDPNTGELFF
J gene: TRBJ2-2
clone size: .
V gene: TRBV7-9
D gene: .

CDR3 DNA: TGTGCCAGCAGTTTACGACCCCGGGCCTACGAGCAGTACTTC
CDR3 protein: CASSLRPRAYEQYF
J gene: TRBJ2-7
clone size: .
V gene: TRBV25-1
D gene: .

CDR3 DNA: TGCGCCAGCAGCTTTACAGGGCTGGCGAACACTGAAGCTTTCTTT
CDR3 protein: CASSFTGLANTEAFF
J gene: TRBJ1-1
clone size: many
V gene: TRBV5-1
D gene: .

CDR3 DNA: TGCAGTGCCGTAAGGACAGGGGCCTACGAGCAGTACTTC
CDR3 protein: CSAVRTGAYEQYF
J gene: TRBJ2-7
clone size: .
V gene: TRBV20-1
D gene: TRBD1

CDR3 DNA: TGTGCCAGCAGCGTAGCTGGGGCCAACGTCCTGACTTTC
CDR3 protein: CASSVAGANVLTF
J gene: TRBJ2-6
clone size: few
V gene: TRBV9
D gene: .

CDR3 DNA: TGTGCCAGCAGTGAGAAGGGGACTAGCGGGAGATCGCAGTACTTC
CDR3 protein: CASSEKGTSGRSQYF
J gene: TRBJ2-7
clone size: .
V gene: TRBV10-3
D gene: TRBD2

CDR3 DNA: TGTGCCAGCAGTGAAGGGATCGAAGGCAGGGGGCGGCCCCAGCATTTT
CDR3 protein: CASSEGIEGRGRPQHF
J gene: TRBJ1-5
clone size: .
V gene: TRBV10-3
D gene: TRBD1

CDR3 DNA: TGTGCCACTAGTGATTCGCAGGAGACCCAGTACTTC
CDR3 protein: CATSDSQETQYF
J gene: TRBJ2-5
clone size: few
V gene: TRBV24-1
D gene: .

CDR3 DNA: TGTGCCAGCAGCGTAGAGGGGGCGGGGGCCCCGAGCACCGGGGAGCTGTTTTTT
CDR3 protein: CASSVEGAGAPSTGELFF
J gene: TRBJ2-2
clone size: many
V gene: TRBV9
D gene: .

CDR3 DNA: TGTGCTAGCAGCCCCAGGGGGTACCAAGAGACCCAGTACTTC
CDR3 protein: CASSPRGYQETQYF
J gene: TRBJ2-5
clone size: many
V gene: TRBV7-7
D gene: TRBD1

CDR3 DNA: TGTGCCAGCAGACCCGGGACAGGCGGAAGGAACACTGAAGCTTTCTTT
CDR3 protein: CASRPGTGGRNTEAFF
J gene: TRBJ1-1
clone size: .
V gene: TRBV6-1
D gene: TRBD1